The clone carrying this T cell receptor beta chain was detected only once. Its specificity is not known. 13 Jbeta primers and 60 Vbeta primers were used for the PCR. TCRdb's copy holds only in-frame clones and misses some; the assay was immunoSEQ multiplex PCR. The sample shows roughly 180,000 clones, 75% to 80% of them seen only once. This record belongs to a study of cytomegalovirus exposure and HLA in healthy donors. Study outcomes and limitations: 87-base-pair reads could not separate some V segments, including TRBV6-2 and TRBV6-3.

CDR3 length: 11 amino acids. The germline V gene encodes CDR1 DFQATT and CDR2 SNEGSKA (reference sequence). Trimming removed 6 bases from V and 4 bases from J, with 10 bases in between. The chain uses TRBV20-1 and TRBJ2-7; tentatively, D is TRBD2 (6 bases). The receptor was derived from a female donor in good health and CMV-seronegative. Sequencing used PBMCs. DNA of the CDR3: TGCAGTGCCCGGAGGGGTTACGAGCAGTACTTC. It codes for CSARRGYEQYF.